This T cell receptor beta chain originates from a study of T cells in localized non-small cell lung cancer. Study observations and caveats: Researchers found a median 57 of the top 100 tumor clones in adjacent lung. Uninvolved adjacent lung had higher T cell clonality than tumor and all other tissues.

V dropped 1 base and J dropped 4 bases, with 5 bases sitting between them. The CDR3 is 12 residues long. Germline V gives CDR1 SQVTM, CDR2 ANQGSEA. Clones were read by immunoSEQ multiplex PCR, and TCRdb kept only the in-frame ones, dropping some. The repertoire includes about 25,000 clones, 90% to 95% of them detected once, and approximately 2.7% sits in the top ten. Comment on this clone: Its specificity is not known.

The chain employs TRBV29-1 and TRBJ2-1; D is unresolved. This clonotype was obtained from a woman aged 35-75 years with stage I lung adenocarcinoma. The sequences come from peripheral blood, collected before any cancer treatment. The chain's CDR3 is CSVEVSYNEQFF. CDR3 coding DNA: TGCAGCGTTGAAGTAAGTTACAATGAGCAGTTCTTC.